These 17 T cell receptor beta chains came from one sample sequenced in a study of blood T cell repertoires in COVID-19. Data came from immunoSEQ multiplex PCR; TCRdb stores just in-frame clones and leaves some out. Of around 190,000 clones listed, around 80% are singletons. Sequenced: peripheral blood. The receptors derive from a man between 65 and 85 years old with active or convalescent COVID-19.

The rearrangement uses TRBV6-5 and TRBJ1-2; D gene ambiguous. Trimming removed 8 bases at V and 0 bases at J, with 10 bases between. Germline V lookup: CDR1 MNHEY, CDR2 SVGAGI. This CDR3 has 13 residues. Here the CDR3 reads CASLRRPNYGYTF. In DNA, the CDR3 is TGTGCCAGCTTGCGCAGGCCTAACTATGGCTACACCTTC.

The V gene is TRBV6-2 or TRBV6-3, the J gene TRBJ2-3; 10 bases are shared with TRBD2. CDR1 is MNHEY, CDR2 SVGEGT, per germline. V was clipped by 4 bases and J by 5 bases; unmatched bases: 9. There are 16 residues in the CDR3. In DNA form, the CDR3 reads TGTGCCAGCAGTTCGGAAGCGGGGGGGCCTAGAGATACGCAGTATTTT. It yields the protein CASSSEAGGPRDTQYF.

The CDR3 bases are TGTGCCTTTGGACTAGCGGGAGCGGGTGAGCAGTTCTTC. This gives the protein CAFGLAGAGEQFF. The chain couples TRBV30 to TRBJ2-1; 13 bases are shared with TRBD2. The CDR3 contains 13 residues. V lost 7 bases, J lost 9 bases, and 6 bases stayed unmatched. The V gene's germline CDR1 is GTSNPN and CDR2 SVGIG (reference sequence).

CDR3 DNA: TGTGCCAGCAGCTTATCCGCGTCGAAGGGGGTAGAGTCCCTCCACTTT. This encodes CASSLSASKGVESLHF. This chain joins TRBV7-3 and TRBJ1-6; TRBD1 is a possible D gene (6 bases). Germline V lookup: CDR1 SGHTA, CDR2 FQGTGA. The V end was cut by 2 bases, the J end by 14 bases, with 22 bases between. The CDR3 extends over 16 amino acids.

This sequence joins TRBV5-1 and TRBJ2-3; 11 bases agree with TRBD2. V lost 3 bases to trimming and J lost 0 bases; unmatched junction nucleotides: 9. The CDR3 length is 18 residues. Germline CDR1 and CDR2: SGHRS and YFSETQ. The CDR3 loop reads CASSWGSSGGTSTDTQYF. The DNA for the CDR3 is TGCGCCAGCAGCTGGGGTTCTAGCGGGGGGACTAGCACAGATACGCAGTATTTT.

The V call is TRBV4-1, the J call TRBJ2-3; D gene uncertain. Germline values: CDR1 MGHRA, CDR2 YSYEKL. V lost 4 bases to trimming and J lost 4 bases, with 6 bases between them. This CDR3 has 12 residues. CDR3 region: CASSLGADTQYF. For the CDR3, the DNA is TGCGCCAGCAGCCTAGGAGCAGATACGCAGTATTTT.

CDR3 loop: CASSYSSQNYGYTF. As DNA, the CDR3 is TGTGCCAGCAGTTACTCATCCCAGAACTATGGCTACACCTTC. The rearrangement links TRBV6-5 to TRBJ1-2, with D uncertain. In germline, CDR1 is MNHEY, CDR2 SVGAGI. V was pared by 0 bases and J by 2 bases, with 7 bases between. This CDR3 comprises 14 residues.

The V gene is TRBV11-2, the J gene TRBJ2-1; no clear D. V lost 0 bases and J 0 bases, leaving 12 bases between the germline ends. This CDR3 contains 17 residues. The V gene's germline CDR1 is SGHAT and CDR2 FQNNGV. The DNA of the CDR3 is TGTGCCAGCAGCTTAGATGCGGAACGTCCCTCCTACAATGAGCAGTTCTTC. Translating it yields CASSLDAERPSYNEQFF.

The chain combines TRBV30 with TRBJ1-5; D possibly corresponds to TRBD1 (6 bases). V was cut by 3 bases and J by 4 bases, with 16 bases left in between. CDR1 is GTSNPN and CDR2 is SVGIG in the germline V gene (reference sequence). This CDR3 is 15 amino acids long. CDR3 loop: CAWSAGGHGNQPQHF. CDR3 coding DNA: TGTGCCTGGAGCGCGGGGGGCCACGGAAATCAGCCCCAGCATTTT. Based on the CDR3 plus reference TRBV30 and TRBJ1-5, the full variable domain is SQTIHQWPATLVQPVGSPLSLECTVEGTSNPNLYWYRQAAGRGLQLLFYSVGIGQISSEVPQNLSASRPQDRQFILSSKKLLLSDSGFYLCAWSAGGHGNQPQHFGDGTRLSIL.

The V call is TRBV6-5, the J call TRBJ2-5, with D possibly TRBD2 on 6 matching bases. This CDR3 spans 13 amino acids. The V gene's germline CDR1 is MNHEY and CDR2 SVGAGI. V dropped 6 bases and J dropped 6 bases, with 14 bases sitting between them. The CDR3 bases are TGTGCCAGCAGCCCGACACGGGGGAAGACCCAGTACTTC. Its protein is CASSPTRGKTQYF.

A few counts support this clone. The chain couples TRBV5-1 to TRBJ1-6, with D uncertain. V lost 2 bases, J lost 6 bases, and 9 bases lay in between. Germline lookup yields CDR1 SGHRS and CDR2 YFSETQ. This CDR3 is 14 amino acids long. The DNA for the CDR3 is TGCGCCAGCAGCTTACTACCCCCTAATTCACCCCTCCACTTT. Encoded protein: CASSLLPPNSPLHF.

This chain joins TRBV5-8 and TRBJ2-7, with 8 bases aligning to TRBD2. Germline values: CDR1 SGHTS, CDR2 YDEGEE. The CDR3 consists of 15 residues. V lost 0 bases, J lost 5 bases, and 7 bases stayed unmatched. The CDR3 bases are TGTGCCAGCAGCTTGGAAGGGACTAGAATTCACGAGCAGTACTTC. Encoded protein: CASSLEGTRIHEQYF. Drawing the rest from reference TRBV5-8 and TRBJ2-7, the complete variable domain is EAGVTQSPTHLIKTRGQQATLRCSPISGHTSVYWYQQALGLGLQFLLWYDEGEERNRGNFPPRFSGRQFPNYSSELNVNALELEDSALYLCASSLEGTRIHEQYFGPGTRLTVT.

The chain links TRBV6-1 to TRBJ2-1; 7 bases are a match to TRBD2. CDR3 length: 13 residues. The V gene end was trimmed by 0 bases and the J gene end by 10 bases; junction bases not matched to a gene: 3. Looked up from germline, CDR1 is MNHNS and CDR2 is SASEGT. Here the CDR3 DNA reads TGTGCCAGCAGTGAAGCTTGGGGAGGGGAGCAGTTCTTC. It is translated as CASSEAWGGEQFF.

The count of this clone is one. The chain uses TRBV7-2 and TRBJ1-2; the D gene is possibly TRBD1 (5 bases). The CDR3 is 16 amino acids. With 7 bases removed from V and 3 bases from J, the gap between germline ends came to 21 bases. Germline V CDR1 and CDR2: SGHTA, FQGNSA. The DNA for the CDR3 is TGTGCCAGCACCCTTCAGGGAGGGTTTGGCGACTATGGCTACACCTTC. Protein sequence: CASTLQGGFGDYGYTF.

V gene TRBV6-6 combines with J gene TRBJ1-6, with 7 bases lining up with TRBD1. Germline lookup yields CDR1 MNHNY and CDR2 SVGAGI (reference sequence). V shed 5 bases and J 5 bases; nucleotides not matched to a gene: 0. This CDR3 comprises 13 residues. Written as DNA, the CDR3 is TGTGCCAGCAGTGGGACAGATAATTCACCCCTCCACTTT. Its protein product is CASSGTDNSPLHF.

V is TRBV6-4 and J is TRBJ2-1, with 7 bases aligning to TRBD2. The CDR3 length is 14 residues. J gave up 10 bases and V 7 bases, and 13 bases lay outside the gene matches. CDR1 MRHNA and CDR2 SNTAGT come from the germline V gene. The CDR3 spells CASKREGFEGEQFF. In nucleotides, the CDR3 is TGTGCCAGCAAGAGGGAGGGCTTCGAGGGGGAGCAGTTCTTC.

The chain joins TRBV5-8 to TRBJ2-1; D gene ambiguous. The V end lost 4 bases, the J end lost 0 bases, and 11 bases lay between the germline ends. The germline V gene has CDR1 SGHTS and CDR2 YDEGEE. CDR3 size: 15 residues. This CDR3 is CASSEALSSYNEQFF. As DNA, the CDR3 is TGTGCCAGCAGCGAGGCTTTAAGCTCCTACAATGAGCAGTTCTTC. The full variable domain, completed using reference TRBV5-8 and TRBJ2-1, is EAGVTQSPTHLIKTRGQQATLRCSPISGHTSVYWYQQALGLGLQFLLWYDEGEERNRGNFPPRFSGRQFPNYSSELNVNALELEDSALYLCASSEALSSYNEQFFGPGTRLTVL.